The present TCR beta chain was sequenced within a study of CD8 T cells in Susac syndrome (dated 2019 in TCRdb). Regarding the research as a whole: Of the Susac syndrome patients who were sequenced, under 10 were in clinical remission while about 6 had clinically active disease. At blood withdrawal, Susac syndrome patients were therapy-naive, treated with corticosteroids (with IVIg additionally given to some), or treated with IVIg alone. Whether CD8+ T cell activation and differentiation in Susac syndrome was antigen driven was tested using repertoire sequencing. Clonality of the CD8+ T cell repertoire was compared between roughly eleven healthy donors, around 14 Susac syndrome patients and roughly 16 multiple sclerosis patients.

Concerning this clonotype itself: Its antigen target is currently unknown. Base qualities are missing; no much larger clone stands one base away.

The junction shows trimming of 6 bases on V and 5 bases on J, plus 19 bases between the germline ends. From its cysteine to its phenylalanine, the CDR3 spans 15 amino acids. Only CDR3 DNA remains: 45 bases, in frame from the first base. Study-wide findings and limitations: The TCR sequencing and HLA analysis was acknowledged to have included a relatively small number of individuals. Clonal expansion was seen in Susac syndrome CD8+ repertoires, peaking in CD8+ TEMRA cells and being greater in clinically active patients than in remitting ones. Looking at Susac-specific public clones, the researchers identified 15 to 20 in the total CD8+ repertoire and five in the CD8+ TEMRA repertoire.

High-throughput TCR beta sequencing profiled peripheral blood CD8+ and CD4+ T cells from healthy donors, Susac syndrome patients and multiple sclerosis patients. The Susac syndrome patients fulfilled recently defined diagnostic criteria for either definite or probable disease. Bulk CD8+ and CD4+ T cells were purified by magnetic negative isolation, while CD8+ TEMRA cells were enriched using FACS. Blood was collected in EDTA tubes and processed within 24 hours, with PBMCs isolated through density gradient centrifugation. PBMCs intended for TCR sequencing were cryopreserved in liquid nitrogen and were subsequently thawed in a 37 degrees C water bath. Purity of sorted or isolated CD4+, CD8+ and CD8+ TEMRA cells was at least 90%. RNA was extracted with the RNeasy kit and roughly 0.5 to 1 ug was reverse transcribed using random hexamers. The immunoSEQ multiplex PCR assay, which covers 54 Vbeta and 13 Jbeta segments, was used to amplify TCR beta CDR3 regions. PCR amplification bias was corrected using a synthetic template baseline for primer optimization and computational correction. The authors' pipeline ran thus. Only productive sequences were kept, with reads annotated to V, D and J genes according to IMGT and analyzed in immunoSEQ Analyzer. Clonality was computed as one minus Shannon entropy normalized by log2 of the number of productive unique sequences. Public and private clones were assessed among the 100 most prevalent clones of each patient and control. A clone was defined as Susac-specific if it was absent from the healthy and MS cohorts, from roughly 980 published viral clones and from other ImmuneACCESS disease sequences. Clones were called with MiXCR by TCRdb after fastp trimmed the public reads at Q25, and only in-frame beta chains were retained. Each entry merges the rows of one CDR3 protein and shows their most common DNA and genes. The V and J calls and clone size are TCRdb's, not the authors'. Within this sample are 95,000 to 150,000 distinct CDR3 sequences, with more than 90% of them counted one time only. The ten most abundant clones make up less than 0.25% of the sample.

The TCR was taken from a human donor with Susac syndrome. The chain is made from TRBV12-3 or TRBV12-4 and TRBJ2-5; the D gene is possibly TRBD1 or TRBD2, with 5 bases matching each. The source material was CD8+ T cells from PBMCs. The sequenced DNA: TGTGCCAGCAGATCGTCCGGGACCGCCCAGGAGACCCAGTACTTC. This yields the protein CASRSSGTAQETQYF.